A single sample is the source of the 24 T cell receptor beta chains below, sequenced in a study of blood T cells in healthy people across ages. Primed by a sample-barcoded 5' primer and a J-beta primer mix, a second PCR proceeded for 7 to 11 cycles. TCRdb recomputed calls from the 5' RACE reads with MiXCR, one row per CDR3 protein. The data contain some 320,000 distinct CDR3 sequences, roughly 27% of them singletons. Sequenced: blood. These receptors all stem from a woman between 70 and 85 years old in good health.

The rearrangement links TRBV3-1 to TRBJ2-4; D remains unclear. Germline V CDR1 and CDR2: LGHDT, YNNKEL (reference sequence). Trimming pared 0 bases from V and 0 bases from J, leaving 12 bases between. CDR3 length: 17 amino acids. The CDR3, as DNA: TGTGCCAGCAGCCAAGATGTACTGAGCCTAGCCAAAAACATTCAGTACTTC. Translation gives CASSQDVLSLAKNIQYF.

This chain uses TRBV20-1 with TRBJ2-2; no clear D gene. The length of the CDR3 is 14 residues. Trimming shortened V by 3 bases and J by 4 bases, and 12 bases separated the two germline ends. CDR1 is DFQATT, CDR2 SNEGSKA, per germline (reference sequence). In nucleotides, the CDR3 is TGCAGTGCTAGGGAAAACTCGATCACCGGGGAGCTGTTTTTT. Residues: CSARENSITGELFF.

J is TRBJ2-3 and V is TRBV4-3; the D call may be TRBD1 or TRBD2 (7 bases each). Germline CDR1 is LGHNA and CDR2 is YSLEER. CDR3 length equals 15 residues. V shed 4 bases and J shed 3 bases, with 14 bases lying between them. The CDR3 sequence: CASSRDRLATDTQYF. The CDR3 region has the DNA TGCGCCAGCAGCCGGGACAGACTAGCAACAGATACGCAGTATTTT.

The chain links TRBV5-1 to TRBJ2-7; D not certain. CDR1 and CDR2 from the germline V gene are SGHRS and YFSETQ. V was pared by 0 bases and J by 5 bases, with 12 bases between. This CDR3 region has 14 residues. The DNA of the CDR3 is TGCGCCAGCAGCTTGGGCGGCCTGCTGGACGAGCAGTACTTC. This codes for CASSLGGLLDEQYF. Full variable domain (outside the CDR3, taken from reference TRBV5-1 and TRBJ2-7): KAGVTQTPRYLIKTRGQQVTLSCSPISGHRSVSWYQQTPGQGLQFLFEYFSETQRNKGNFPGRFSGRQFSNSRSEMNVSTLELGDSALYLCASSLGGLLDEQYFGPGTRLTVT.

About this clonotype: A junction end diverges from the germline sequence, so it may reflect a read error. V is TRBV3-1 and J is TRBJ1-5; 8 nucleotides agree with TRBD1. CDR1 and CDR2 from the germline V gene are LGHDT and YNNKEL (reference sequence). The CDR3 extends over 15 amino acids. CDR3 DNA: TGTGCCAGCTGCCAGGGCGCAGGGGGCAGTCAGCCCCAGCATTTT. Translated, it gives CASCQGAGGSQPQHF.

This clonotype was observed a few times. In DNA, the CDR3 is TGCGCCAGCAGCCGAGTTCAGGGGGCCAGTGAAAAACTGTTTTTT. It specifies CASSRVQGASEKLFF. The chain combines TRBV4-1 with TRBJ1-4; 8 bases line up with TRBD1. Germline assignment: CDR1 MGHRA and CDR2 YSYEKL. This CDR3 comprises 15 residues. V shed 4 bases and J 7 bases; nucleotides not matched to a gene: 8.

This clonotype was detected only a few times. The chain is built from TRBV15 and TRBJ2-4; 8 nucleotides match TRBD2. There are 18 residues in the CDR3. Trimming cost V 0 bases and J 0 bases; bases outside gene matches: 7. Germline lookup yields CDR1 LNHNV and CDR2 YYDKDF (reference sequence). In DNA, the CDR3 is TGTGCCACCAGCAGAGATACGCGGGGGGATCCAGCCAAAAACATTCAGTACTTC. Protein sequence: CATSRDTRGDPAKNIQYF.

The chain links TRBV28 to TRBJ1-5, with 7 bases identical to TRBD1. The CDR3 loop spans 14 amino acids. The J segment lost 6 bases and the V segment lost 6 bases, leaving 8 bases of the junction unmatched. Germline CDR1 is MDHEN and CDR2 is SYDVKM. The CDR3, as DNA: TGTGCCAGCAGCGAGACAGGGAGCGGTCAGCCCCAGCATTTT. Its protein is CASSETGSGQPQHF.

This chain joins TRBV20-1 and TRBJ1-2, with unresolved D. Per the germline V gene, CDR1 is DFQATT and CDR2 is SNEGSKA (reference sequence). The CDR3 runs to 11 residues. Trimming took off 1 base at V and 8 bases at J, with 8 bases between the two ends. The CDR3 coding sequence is TGCAGTGCTAGAGTAACGTGGGGCTACACCTTC. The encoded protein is CSARVTWGYTF.

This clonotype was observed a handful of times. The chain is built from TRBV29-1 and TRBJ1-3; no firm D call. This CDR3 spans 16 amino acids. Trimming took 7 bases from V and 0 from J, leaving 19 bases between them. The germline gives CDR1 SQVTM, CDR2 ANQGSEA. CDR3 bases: TGCAGCGCCACGGATTGGGCGGAGAGCTCTGGAAACACCATATATTTT. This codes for CSATDWAESSGNTIYF.

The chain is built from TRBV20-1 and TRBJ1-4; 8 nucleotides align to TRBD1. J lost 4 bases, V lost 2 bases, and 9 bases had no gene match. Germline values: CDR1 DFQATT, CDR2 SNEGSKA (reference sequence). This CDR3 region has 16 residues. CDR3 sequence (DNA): TGCAGTGCTAGAATTGGACAGGGAAATCTTAATGAAAAACTGTTTTTT. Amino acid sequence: CSARIGQGNLNEKLFF.

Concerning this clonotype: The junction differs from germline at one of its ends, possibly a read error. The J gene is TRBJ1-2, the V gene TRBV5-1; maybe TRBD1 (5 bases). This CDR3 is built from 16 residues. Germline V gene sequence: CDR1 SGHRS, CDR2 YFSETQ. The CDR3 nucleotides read TGCGCCAGCAGCACCGGGGACGGGACTTTTGATTATGGCTGCACCTTC. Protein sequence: CASSTGDGTFDYGCTF. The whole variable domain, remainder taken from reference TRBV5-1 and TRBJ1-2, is KAGVTQTPRYLIKTRGQQVTLSCSPISGHRSVSWYQQTPGQGLQFLFEYFSETQRNKGNFPGRFSGRQFSNSRSEMNVSTLELGDSALYLCASSTGDGTFDYGCTFGSGTRLTVV.

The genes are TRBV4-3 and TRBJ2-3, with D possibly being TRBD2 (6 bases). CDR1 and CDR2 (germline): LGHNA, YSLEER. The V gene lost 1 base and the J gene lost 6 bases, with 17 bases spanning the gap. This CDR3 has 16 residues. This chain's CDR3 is CASSQAGRRGVDTQYF. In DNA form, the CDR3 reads TGCGCCAGCAGCCAAGCGGGCAGGAGGGGTGTGGATACGCAGTATTTT.

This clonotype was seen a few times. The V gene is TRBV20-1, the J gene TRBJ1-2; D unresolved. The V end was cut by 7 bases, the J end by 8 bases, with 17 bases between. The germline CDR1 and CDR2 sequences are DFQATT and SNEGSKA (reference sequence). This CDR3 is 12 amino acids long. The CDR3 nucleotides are TGCAGTGGGAGGATCCCCTCAGGAGGCTACACCTTC. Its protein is CSGRIPSGGYTF.

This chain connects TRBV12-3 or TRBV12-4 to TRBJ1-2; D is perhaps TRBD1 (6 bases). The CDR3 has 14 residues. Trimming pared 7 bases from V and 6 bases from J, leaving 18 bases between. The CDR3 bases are TGTGCCAGCACCATTTCCGGGACAACCCATGGCTACACCTTC. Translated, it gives CASTISGTTHGYTF.

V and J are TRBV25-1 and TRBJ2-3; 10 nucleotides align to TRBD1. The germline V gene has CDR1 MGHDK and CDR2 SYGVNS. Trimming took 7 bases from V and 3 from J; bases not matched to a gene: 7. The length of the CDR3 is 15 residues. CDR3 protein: CASTPRDRGTDTQYF. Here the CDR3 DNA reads TGTGCCAGCACGCCCCGGGACAGGGGTACAGATACGCAGTATTTT.

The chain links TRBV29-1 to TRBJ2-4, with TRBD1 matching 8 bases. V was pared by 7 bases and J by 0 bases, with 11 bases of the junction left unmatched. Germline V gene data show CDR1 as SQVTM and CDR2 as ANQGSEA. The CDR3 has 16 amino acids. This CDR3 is CSAQLQGEIAKNIQYF. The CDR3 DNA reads TGCAGCGCCCAACTACAGGGGGAGATAGCCAAAAACATTCAGTACTTC.

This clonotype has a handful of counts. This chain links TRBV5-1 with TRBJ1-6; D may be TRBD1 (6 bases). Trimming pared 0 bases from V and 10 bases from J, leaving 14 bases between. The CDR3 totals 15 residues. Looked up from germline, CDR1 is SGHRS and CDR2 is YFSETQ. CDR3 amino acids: CASSLAGAGFSPLHF. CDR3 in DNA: TGCGCCAGCAGCTTGGCGGGGGCAGGTTTCTCACCCCTCCACTTT.

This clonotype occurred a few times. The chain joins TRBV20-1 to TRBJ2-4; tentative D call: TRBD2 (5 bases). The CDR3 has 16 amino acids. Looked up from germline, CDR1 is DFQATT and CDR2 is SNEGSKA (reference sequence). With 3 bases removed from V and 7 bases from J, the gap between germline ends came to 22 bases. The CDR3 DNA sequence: TGCAGTGCTAGTAGCGAGAGGCTAGCCGAAAGGAACATTCAGTACTTC. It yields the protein CSASSERLAERNIQYF.

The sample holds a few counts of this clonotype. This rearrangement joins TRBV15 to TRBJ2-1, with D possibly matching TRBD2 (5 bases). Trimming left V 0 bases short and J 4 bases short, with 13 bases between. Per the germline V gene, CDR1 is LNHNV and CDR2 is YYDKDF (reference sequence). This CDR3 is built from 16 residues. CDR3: CATSRDNRTPYNEQFF. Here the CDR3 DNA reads TGTGCCACCAGCAGAGATAATAGGACTCCTTACAATGAGCAGTTCTTC. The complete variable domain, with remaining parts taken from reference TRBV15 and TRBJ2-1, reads DAMVIQNPRYQVTQFGKPVTLSCSQTLNHNVMYWYQQKSSQAPKLLFHYYDKDFNNEADTPDNFQSRRPNTSFCFLDIRSPGLGDTAMYLCATSRDNRTPYNEQFFGPGTRLTVL.

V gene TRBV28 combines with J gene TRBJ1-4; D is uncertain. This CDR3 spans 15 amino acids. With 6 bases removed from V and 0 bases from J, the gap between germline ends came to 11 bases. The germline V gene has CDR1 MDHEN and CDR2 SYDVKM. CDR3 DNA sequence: TGTGCCAGCAGACCCATAGGATCAACTAATGAAAAACTGTTTTTT. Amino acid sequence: CASRPIGSTNEKLFF.

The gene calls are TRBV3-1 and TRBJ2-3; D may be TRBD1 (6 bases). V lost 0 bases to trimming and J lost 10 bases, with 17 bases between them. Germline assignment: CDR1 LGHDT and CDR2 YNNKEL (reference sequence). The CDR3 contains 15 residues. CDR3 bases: TGTGCCAGCAGCCAAGATCCCAATGACAGGAGGTCGCAGTATTTT. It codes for CASSQDPNDRRSQYF.

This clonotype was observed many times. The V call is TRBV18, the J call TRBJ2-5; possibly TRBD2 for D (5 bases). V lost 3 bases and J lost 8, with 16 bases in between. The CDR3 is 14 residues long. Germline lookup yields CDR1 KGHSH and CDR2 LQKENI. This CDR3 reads CASSPGTSRVTQYF. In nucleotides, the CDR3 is TGTGCCAGCTCACCCGGAACTAGTCGGGTCACCCAGTACTTC.

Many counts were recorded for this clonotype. The CDR3 region is CASSPGRLNEKLFF. The CDR3 DNA reads as TGCGCCAGCAGTCCGGGACGGCTTAATGAAAAACTGTTTTTT. The chain employs TRBV4-1 and TRBJ1-4; TRBD1 is a possible D gene (5 bases). Germline CDR1 MGHRA, CDR2 YSYEKL. This CDR3 contains 14 residues. Trimming cost V 6 bases and J 4 bases, with 12 bases left between them.